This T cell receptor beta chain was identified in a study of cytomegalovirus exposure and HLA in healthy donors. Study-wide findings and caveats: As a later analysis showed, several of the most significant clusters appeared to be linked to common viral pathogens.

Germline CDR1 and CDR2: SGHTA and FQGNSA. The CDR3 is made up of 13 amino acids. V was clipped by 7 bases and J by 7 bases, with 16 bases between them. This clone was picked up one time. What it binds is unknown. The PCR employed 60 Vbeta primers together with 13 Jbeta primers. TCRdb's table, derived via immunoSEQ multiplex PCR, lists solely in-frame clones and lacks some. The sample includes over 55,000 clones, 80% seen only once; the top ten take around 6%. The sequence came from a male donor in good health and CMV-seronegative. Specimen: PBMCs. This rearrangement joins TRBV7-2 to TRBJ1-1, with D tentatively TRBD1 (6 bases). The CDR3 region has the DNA TGTGCCAGCACCCTACAGGGACGGAATGAAGCTTTCTTT. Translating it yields CASTLQGRNEAFF.